One sample yielded the 3 T cell receptor beta chains listed below, sequenced in a study of blood T cells in healthy people across ages (dated by TCRdb to the mid-2010s). Libraries were constructed by 5' RACE. The data were produced on an Illumina HiSeq 2500. A second roughly 7 to 12 cycle PCR used a sample-barcoded 5' primer and a J-beta primer mix. TCRdb reprocessed the public reads (quality trimming at Q25 with fastp, clone calling with MiXCR) and kept in-frame beta chains. Under each unique CDR3 protein, matching rows form one entry showing the most common genes and DNA. This sample holds roughly 1,300,000 distinct CDR3 sequences; approximately 59% were observed only once. Over 5% of the sample belongs to the ten largest clones. Sequencing was performed on blood. These receptors were collected from a man aged 18 to 29 in good health.

This chain joins TRBV9 and TRBJ2-3, with 10 bases fitting TRBD2. The CDR3 is 16 amino acids. Germline V gene lookup returns CDR1 SGDLS and CDR2 YYNGEE. Trimming cost V 4 bases and J 2 bases; bases outside gene matches: 7. The CDR3 spells CASSIGTSVSTDTQYF. DNA for the CDR3: TGTGCCAGCAGCATAGGGACTAGCGTTTCCACAGATACGCAGTATTTT.

This clonotype was recorded only once. The gene calls are TRBV4-2 and TRBJ2-2; D perhaps matches TRBD2 (7 bases). The CDR3 is 18 amino acids. Per the germline V gene, CDR1 is LGHNA and CDR2 is YNFKEQ. The V end lost 0 bases, the J end lost 2 bases, and 16 bases lay between the germline ends. CDR3 region: CASSQDGNGGRNTGELFF. CDR3 nucleotides: TGTGCCAGCAGCCAAGATGGTAACGGGGGGCGAAACACCGGGGAGCTGTTTTTT.

The rearrangement joins TRBV29-1 to TRBJ2-1; D remains unclear. Germline lookup yields CDR1 SQVTM and CDR2 ANQGSEA. V was pared by 3 bases and J by 1 base, with 4 bases between. CDR3 length: 12 amino acids. DNA for the CDR3: TGCAGCGTTGAGGTATCCTACAATGAGCAGTTCTTC. Residues: CSVEVSYNEQFF.